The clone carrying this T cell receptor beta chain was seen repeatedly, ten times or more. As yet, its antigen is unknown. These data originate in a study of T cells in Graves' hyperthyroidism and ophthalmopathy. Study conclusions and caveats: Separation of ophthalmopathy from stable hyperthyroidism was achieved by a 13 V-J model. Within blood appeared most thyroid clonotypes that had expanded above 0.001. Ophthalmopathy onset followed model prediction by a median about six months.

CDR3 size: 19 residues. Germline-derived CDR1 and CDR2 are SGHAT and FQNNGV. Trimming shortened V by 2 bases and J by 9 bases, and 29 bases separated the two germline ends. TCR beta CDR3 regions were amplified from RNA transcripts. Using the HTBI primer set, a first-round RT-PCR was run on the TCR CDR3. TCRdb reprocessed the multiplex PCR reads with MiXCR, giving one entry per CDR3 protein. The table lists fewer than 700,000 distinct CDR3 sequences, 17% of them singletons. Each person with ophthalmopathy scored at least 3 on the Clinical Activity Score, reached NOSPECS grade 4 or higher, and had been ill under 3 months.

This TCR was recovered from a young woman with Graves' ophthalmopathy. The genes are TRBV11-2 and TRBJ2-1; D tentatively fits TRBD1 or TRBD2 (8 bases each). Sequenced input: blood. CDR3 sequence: CASSLRTGTFDGRAGEQFF. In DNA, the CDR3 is TGTGCCAGCAGCTTACGGACAGGGACTTTTGACGGGAGGGCCGGTGAGCAGTTCTTC. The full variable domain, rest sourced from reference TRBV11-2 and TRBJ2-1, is EAGVAQSPRYKIIEKRQSVAFWCNPISGHATLYWYQQILGQGPKLLIQFQNNGVVDDSQLPKDRFSAERLKGVDSTLKIQPAKLEDSAVYLCASSLRTGTFDGRAGEQFFGPGTRLTVL.